One sample yielded the 8 T cell receptor beta chains listed below, sequenced in a study of T cells after yellow fever vaccination. TCRdb re-called the 5' RACE reads with MiXCR, one entry per CDR3 protein. The sample holds about 320,000 distinct CDR3 sequences, approximately 4% seen once. The sequences come from PBMCs, collected 15 days after the yellow fever booster vaccination. Receptors were obtained from a man in his late teens or twenties who received the YFV17D yellow fever vaccine.

The sample holds many counts of this clonotype. This chain uses TRBV6-5 with TRBJ1-1; 8 bases align to TRBD1. The germline V gene has CDR1 MNHEY and CDR2 SVGAGI. The CDR3 spans 14 residues. The V gene end was trimmed by 4 bases and the J gene end by 1 base; junction bases not matched to a gene: 2. Written as DNA, the CDR3 is TGTGCCAGCAGTTCGACAGGGGCGAACACTGAAGCTTTCTTT. This gives the protein CASSSTGANTEAFF.

This clonotype was observed many times. This rearrangement joins TRBV5-6 to TRBJ2-6; maybe TRBD1 (7 bases). This CDR3 is 16 amino acids long. Trimming pared 4 bases from V and 11 bases from J, leaving 22 bases between. Germline CDR1 reads SGHDT; CDR2 reads YYEEEE. The CDR3 region has the DNA TGTGCCAGCAGCCTGAGAATAGGGGGCGGGGTCGACGTCCTGACTTTC. Encoded protein: CASSLRIGGGVDVLTF.

This clonotype was seen more than once but under ten times. The V gene is TRBV2, the J gene TRBJ2-5; 11 nucleotides agree with TRBD2. The CDR3 totals 15 residues. Germline loops: CDR1 SNHLY, CDR2 FYNNEI. V lost 5 bases to trimming and J lost 0 bases; unmatched junction nucleotides: 2. CDR3 bases: TGTGCCAGCAGTCTGACTAGCGGGGACCAAGAGACCCAGTACTTC. It codes for CASSLTSGDQETQYF.

Only a few counts were recorded for this clonotype. V usage is TRBV20-1 and J usage is TRBJ1-5; the D gene is possibly TRBD1 (5 bases). With 4 bases removed from V and 2 bases from J, the gap between germline ends came to 6 bases. Germline CDR1 and CDR2: DFQATT and SNEGSKA (reference sequence). This CDR3 comprises 12 residues. DNA of the CDR3: TGCAGTGCTACGGGGCGCAATCAGCCCCAGCATTTT. Translating gives CSATGRNQPQHF.

This clonotype has ten or more counts. The chain links TRBV5-1 to TRBJ1-6; D gene ambiguous. The V end was cut by 3 bases, the J end by 7 bases, with 14 bases between. This CDR3 has 15 residues. Germline V CDR1 and CDR2: SGHRS, YFSETQ. In DNA, the CDR3 is TGCGCCAGCAGCTCAGACCCAGAAGGGAATTCACCCCTCCACTTT. As protein: CASSSDPEGNSPLHF.

The chain joins TRBV24-1 to TRBJ1-2; 10 bases match TRBD1. The CDR3 spans 14 residues. J lost 2 bases, V lost 8 bases, and 4 bases had no gene match. Germline-derived CDR1 and CDR2 are KGHDR and SFDVKD. CDR3 nucleotide sequence: TGTGCCACCATTCGGGACAGGGGAAACTATGGCTACACCTTC. Amino acid sequence: CATIRDRGNYGYTF.

This clonotype showed up many times. The rearrangement links TRBV11-2 to TRBJ2-5; D not resolved. The germline V gene has CDR1 SGHAT and CDR2 FQNNGV. The CDR3 totals 16 residues. V was pared by 0 bases and J by 3 bases, with 14 bases between. The CDR3 is CASSLDYLASKETQYF. As DNA, the CDR3 is TGTGCCAGCAGCTTAGATTACCTTGCCTCGAAAGAGACCCAGTACTTC.

This clonotype was seen a handful of times. This rearrangement joins TRBV6-2 or TRBV6-3 to TRBJ1-2, with TRBD1 identical over 7 bases. The CDR3 loop spans 13 amino acids. Germline V CDR1 and CDR2: MNHEY, SVGEGT. V trimming: 7 bases; J trimming: 3 bases; junction bases outside the gene matches: 5. CDR3 in DNA: TGTGCCAGCACCCTCGACAGGGACTATGGCTACACCTTC. It translates to CASTLDRDYGYTF.